Below, 31 T cell receptor beta chains from the same sample are listed, as sequenced in a study of T cell responses to AZD1222 COVID-19 vaccine. Repertoires were generated with immunoSEQ multiplex PCR, while TCRdb's copy carries only in-frame clones and drops some. The sample has about 110,000 clones; about 90% are singletons. The specimen comprised peripheral blood, sampled on day 0 of AZD1222 vaccination. The receptors stem from an adult in good health.

The V gene is TRBV5-4, the J gene TRBJ1-1; a possible D gene is TRBD1 (5 bases). Germline loops: CDR1 SGHNT, CDR2 YYREEE (reference sequence). V was pared by 4 bases and J by 0 bases, with 10 bases between. The CDR3 has 14 amino acids. CDR3 amino acids: CASSRQIMNTEAFF. The CDR3 nucleotides read TGTGCCAGCAGCCGACAGATCATGAACACTGAAGCTTTCTTT. The full variable domain, its missing parts supplied by reference TRBV5-4 and TRBJ1-1, is ETGVTQSPTHLIKTRGQQVTLRCSSQSGHNTVSWYQQALGQGPQFIFQYYREEENGRGNFPPRFSGLQFPNYSSELNVNALELDDSALYLCASSRQIMNTEAFFGQGTRLTVV.

V usage is TRBV14 and J usage is TRBJ1-2, with no clear D. CDR1 SGHDN and CDR2 FVKESK come from the germline V gene. CDR3 size: 16 residues. Trimming took 2 bases from V and 0 from J, leaving 13 bases between them. This CDR3 is CASSQRTTTANYGYTF. The DNA of the CDR3 is TGTGCCAGCAGCCAACGTACAACAACCGCTAACTATGGCTACACCTTC.

V gene TRBV7-2 combines with J gene TRBJ2-3, with a possible D match to TRBD1 (6 bases). CDR1 and CDR2 (germline): SGHTA, FQGNSA. The CDR3 is 15 residues long. The V and J ends lost 5 bases and 0 bases respectively, with 12 bases between them. The CDR3: CASSPRGQSTDTQYF. As DNA, the CDR3 is TGTGCCAGCAGCCCCAGAGGACAGAGCACAGATACGCAGTATTTT. The full variable domain, rest sourced from reference TRBV7-2 and TRBJ2-3, is GAGVSQSPSNKVTEKGKDVELRCDPISGHTALYWYRQSLGQGLEFLIYFQGNSAPDKSGLPSDRFSAERTGGSVSTLTIQRTQQEDSAVYLCASSPRGQSTDTQYFGPGTRLTVL.

The chain uses TRBV30 and TRBJ1-2; unclear D gene. The germline V and J ends were trimmed by 5 bases and 0 bases, with 10 bases remaining between them. This CDR3 spans 13 amino acids. Germline V gene sequence: CDR1 GTSNPN, CDR2 SVGIG (reference sequence). CDR3 sequence reads: CAWCCGANYGYTF. In DNA form, the CDR3 reads TGTGCCTGGTGCTGTGGGGCTAACTATGGCTACACCTTC.

Only one count was recorded for this clone. The rearrangement uses TRBV27 and TRBJ1-3; the D is unclear. The V gene lost 2 bases and the J gene lost 0 bases, with 8 bases spanning the gap. Germline loops: CDR1 MNHEY, CDR2 SMNVEV (reference sequence). This CDR3 is built from 15 residues. For the CDR3, the DNA is TGTGCCAGCAGTTTAACTCCTAGCTCTGGAAACACCATATATTTT. It is translated as CASSLTPSSGNTIYF.

V and J are TRBV9 and TRBJ2-7; 11 nucleotides align to TRBD1. The CDR3 extends over 15 amino acids. The V gene's germline CDR1 is SGDLS and CDR2 YYNGEE. V dropped 3 bases and J dropped 1; count of bases not matched to a gene: 3. CDR3 bases: TGTGCCAGCAGCGAGGGGACAGGGGGATCCTACGAGCAGTACTTC. Translation: CASSEGTGGSYEQYF.

The chain joins TRBV5-1 to TRBJ2-2; TRBD1 matches 8 bases. The V gene's germline CDR1 is SGHRS and CDR2 YFSETQ. The V and J ends lost 6 bases and 6 bases, in that order; junction bases with no gene match: 13. This CDR3 region has 16 residues. CDR3 sequence (DNA): TGCGCCAGCAAAGAGAGAGGACAGGGCGCCCCCGGGGAGCTGTTTTTT. This gives the protein CASKERGQGAPGELFF.

This chain joins TRBV5-4 and TRBJ1-3; no reliable D call. The CDR3 length is 15 residues. Germline CDR1 and CDR2: SGHNT and YYREEE (reference sequence). V gave up 6 bases and J gave up 0 bases, with 13 bases separating them. Here the CDR3 reads CASTNGGLSGNTIYF. The CDR3 bases are TGTGCCAGCACGAATGGCGGCCTCTCTGGAAACACCATATATTTT.

This chain connects TRBV2 to TRBJ1-4; D is perhaps TRBD1 (5 bases). The length of the CDR3 is 16 residues. Trimming pared 2 bases from V and 0 bases from J, leaving 10 bases between. CDR1 is SNHLY and CDR2 is FYNNEI in the germline V gene. The CDR3 DNA sequence: TGTGCCAGCAGTGAACGCGGCAGGGCAACTAATGAAAAACTGTTTTTT. Residues: CASSERGRATNEKLFF.

The rearrangement links TRBV6-2 or TRBV6-3 to TRBJ1-1, with D unclear. Trimming pared 3 bases from V and 5 bases from J, leaving 13 bases between. Germline lookup yields CDR1 MNHEY and CDR2 SVGEGT. There are 14 residues in the CDR3. DNA of the CDR3: TGTGCCAGCAGTTATGAGGGTTTTGGAACTGAAGCTTTCTTT. It codes for CASSYEGFGTEAFF.

This chain links TRBV7-9 with TRBJ2-7; 8 nucleotides match TRBD1. V shed 6 bases and J 3 bases; nucleotides not matched to a gene: 7. The CDR3 consists of 14 residues. Germline lookup yields CDR1 SEHNR and CDR2 FQNEAQ (reference sequence). CDR3 nucleotides: TGTGCCAGCAGATCGGCCGGGACAGGCTACGAGCAGTACTTC. Amino acids: CASRSAGTGYEQYF.

The genes are TRBV11-2 and TRBJ2-3; maybe TRBD1 (5 bases). Trimming removed 1 base from V and 0 bases from J, with 11 bases in between. Germline V gives CDR1 SGHAT, CDR2 FQNNGV. CDR3 length equals 16 residues. The CDR3 bases are TGTGCCAGCAGCTTAGGGTGGGGCTCCAGCACAGATACGCAGTATTTT. Translated, it gives CASSLGWGSSTDTQYF.

The chain uses TRBV28 and TRBJ1-5; the D gene is possibly TRBD1 (5 bases). This CDR3 contains 16 residues. Per the germline V gene, CDR1 is MDHEN and CDR2 is SYDVKM. V lost 3 bases, J lost 1 base, and 13 bases lay in between. CDR3 nucleotide sequence: TGTGCCAGCAGTTTGAGCGGAAGGGGAAGCAATCAGCCCCAGCATTTT. This gives the protein CASSLSGRGSNQPQHF. The whole variable domain, filled in from reference TRBV28 and TRBJ1-5, reads DVKVTQSSRYLVKRTGEKVFLECVQDMDHENMFWYRQDPGLGLRLIYFSYDVKMKEKGDIPEGYSVSREKKERFSLILESASTNQTSMYLCASSLSGRGSNQPQHFGDGTRLSIL.

The chain is built from TRBV5-1 and TRBJ2-2; 7 bases line up with TRBD1. The CDR3 extends over 15 amino acids. In germline, CDR1 is SGHRS, CDR2 YFSETQ. V trimming: 4 bases; J trimming: 2 bases; junction bases outside the gene matches: 5. CDR3 sequence (DNA): TGCGCCAGCAGCCAGGGACAGTTAAACACCGGGGAGCTGTTTTTT. Translation: CASSQGQLNTGELFF.

This chain uses TRBV19 with TRBJ1-5; D ambiguous. CDR3 length: 12 residues. Trimming removed 3 bases from V and 5 bases from J, with 5 bases in between. Germline CDR1 and CDR2: LNHDA and SQIVND (reference sequence). In DNA, the CDR3 is TGTGCCAGTAGTATCTGGGATCAGCCCCAGCATTTT. This gives the protein CASSIWDQPQHF.

CDR3 DNA: TGTGCCAGCAGTTGGACGACAACCAGCTACGAGCAGTACTTC. This gives the protein CASSWTTTSYEQYF. The chain employs TRBV2 and TRBJ2-7, with D unresolved. V was pared by 5 bases and J by 3 bases, with 14 bases between. Germline V lookup: CDR1 SNHLY, CDR2 FYNNEI. This CDR3 contains 14 residues.

The chain has TRBV12-3 or TRBV12-4 and TRBJ1-1, with D maybe TRBD1 (5 bases). This CDR3 comprises 13 residues. Trimming cost V 10 bases and J 5 bases, with 17 bases left between them. The chain's CDR3 is CATTTEKKTEAFF. The CDR3 DNA sequence: TGTGCCACTACGACAGAAAAAAAAACTGAAGCTTTCTTT.

This clone was counted once. Other DNA sequences in the sample encode the same CDR3. The chain carries TRBV30 and TRBJ1-5, with D perhaps matching TRBD1 (5 bases). The CDR3 extends over 13 amino acids. V was trimmed by 2 bases and J by 1 base, leaving 6 bases between them. Germline V lookup: CDR1 GTSNPN, CDR2 SVGIG (reference sequence). CDR3 nucleotide sequence: TGTGCCTGGAGTCGGGACAGCAATCAGCCCCAGCATTTT. It encodes CAWSRDSNQPQHF.

The V call is TRBV7-9, the J call TRBJ1-5; 7 bases map to TRBD1. This CDR3 contains 15 residues. Germline-derived CDR1 and CDR2 are SEHNR and FQNEAQ (reference sequence). V gave up 5 bases and J gave up 2 bases; unmatched junction bases: 6. The chain's CDR3 is CASSPTGWGNQPQHF. CDR3 in DNA: TGTGCCAGCAGCCCGACAGGGTGGGGCAATCAGCCCCAGCATTTT.

CDR3 in DNA: TGTGCCAGCTCACCACCCGACCGGTGGGCAGGGCCCCGGAACACCATATATTTT. Translated, it gives CASSPPDRWAGPRNTIYF. The chain recombines TRBV18 with TRBJ1-3, with D possibly being TRBD1 (5 bases). Germline V gives CDR1 KGHSH, CDR2 LQKENI. The CDR3 sequence is 18 residues long. V was pared by 0 bases and J by 7 bases, with 22 bases between.

V usage is TRBV3-1 (or the pseudogene TRBV3-2) and J usage is TRBJ2-7, with 10 bases matching TRBD2. Germline-derived CDR1 and CDR2 are LGHDT and YNNKEL (reference sequence). The V and J ends lost 1 base and 7 bases, in that order; junction bases with no gene match: 7. This CDR3 region has 15 residues. The CDR3, as DNA: TGTGCCAGCAGCCAAGCGGCAGCGGGGGGGCGGGAGCAGTACTTC. This sequence encodes CASSQAAAGGREQYF.

The V gene is TRBV7-8, the J gene TRBJ1-5; 11 bases align to TRBD1. Germline CDR1 and CDR2: SGHVS and FQNEAQ. V trimming: 5 bases; J trimming: 3 bases; junction bases outside the gene matches: 6. The CDR3 is made up of 16 amino acids. The CDR3 spells CASSRRDRGSNQPQHF. DNA for the CDR3: TGTGCCAGCAGCCGCCGGGACAGGGGGTCCAATCAGCCCCAGCATTTT.

V and J are TRBV27 and TRBJ1-4; 11 positions agree with TRBD1. V gave up 6 bases and J gave up 7 bases; unmatched junction bases: 4. CDR3 size: 14 residues. In germline, CDR1 is MNHEY, CDR2 SMNVEV (reference sequence). CDR3: CASRGQGGSEKLFF. For the CDR3, the DNA is TGTGCCAGCAGGGGACAGGGGGGAAGTGAAAAACTGTTTTTT.

The chain recombines TRBV5-1 with TRBJ2-3; D uncertain. V dropped 2 bases and J dropped 2 bases, with 9 bases sitting between them. This CDR3 is built from 14 residues. The germline gives CDR1 SGHRS, CDR2 YFSETQ. The CDR3 reads CASSFNPFTDTQYF. Written as DNA, the CDR3 is TGCGCCAGCAGCTTTAATCCCTTCACAGATACGCAGTATTTT.

V gene TRBV5-1 combines with J gene TRBJ1-4; D perhaps matches TRBD1 (5 bases). Trimming shortened V by 6 bases and J by 0 bases, and 15 bases separated the two germline ends. Germline lookup yields CDR1 SGHRS and CDR2 YFSETQ. The length of the CDR3 is 16 residues. The DNA for the CDR3 is TGCGCCAGCATGAGGGACGGACTTGCAACTAATGAAAAACTGTTTTTT. Encoded protein: CASMRDGLATNEKLFF.

The CDR3 is CASSPHDNSPLHF. As DNA, the CDR3 is TGTGCCAGCTCACCACATGATAATTCACCCCTCCACTTT. This rearrangement joins TRBV18 to TRBJ1-6; no clear D gene. Germline V gives CDR1 KGHSH, CDR2 LQKENI. This CDR3 has 13 amino acids. Trimming left V 1 base short and J 5 bases short, with 3 bases between. Using reference TRBV18 and TRBJ1-6 for the parts outside the CDR3, the full variable domain is NAGVMQNPRHLVRRRGQEARLRCSPMKGHSHVYWYRQLPEEGLKFMVYLQKENIIDESGMPKERFSAEFPKEGPSILRIQQVVRGDSAAYFCASSPHDNSPLHFGNGTRLTVT.

This rearrangement joins TRBV30 to TRBJ1-4; D gene unclear. The germline V and J ends were trimmed by 2 bases and 2 bases, with 12 bases remaining between them. The CDR3 extends over 15 amino acids. CDR1 and CDR2 from the germline V gene are GTSNPN and SVGIG (reference sequence). CDR3 sequence reads: CAWSREGRTNEKLFF. The CDR3, as DNA: TGTGCCTGGAGTCGGGAAGGGAGGACTAATGAAAAACTGTTTTTT.

J is TRBJ2-3 and V is TRBV6-5, with 9 bases matching TRBD2. Germline assignment: CDR1 MNHEY and CDR2 SVGAGI. V lost 0 bases to trimming and J lost 6 bases; unmatched junction nucleotides: 4. CDR3 length: 15 amino acids. CDR3 in DNA: TGTGCCAGCAGTTACTCTGCGGGGGGGCGGGATACGCAGTATTTT. Protein product: CASSYSAGGRDTQYF.

The chain is built from TRBV19 and TRBJ1-6; the match to TRBD1 covers 7 bases. V lost 5 bases, J lost 10 bases, and 5 bases stayed unmatched. Germline assignment: CDR1 LNHDA and CDR2 SQIVND (reference sequence). CDR3 length equals 13 residues. CDR3 region: CASSPWDSSPLHF. CDR3 DNA: TGTGCCAGTAGTCCATGGGACAGCTCACCCCTCCACTTT.

The chain uses TRBV29-1 and TRBJ2-7; D gene ambiguous. From germline, CDR1 is SQVTM and CDR2 ANQGSEA. The CDR3 is 12 amino acids. With 0 bases removed from V and 4 bases from J, the gap between germline ends came to 7 bases. CDR3 nucleotide sequence: TGCAGCGTTGAAGACGGTCAATACGAGCAGTACTTC. This gives the protein CSVEDGQYEQYF.

The J gene is TRBJ1-2, the V gene TRBV11-3, with TRBD1 matching over 7 bases. Looked up from germline, CDR1 is SGHNT and CDR2 is YENEEA. The CDR3 consists of 15 residues. Germline trimming cut 5 bases from V and 0 bases from J; bases unmatched to any gene: 6. The CDR3 DNA is TGTGCCAGCAGCCCCAACAGGGGCGCTAACTATGGCTACACCTTC. Protein product: CASSPNRGANYGYTF.